This T cell receptor beta chain emerged from a study of Ad26.COV2.S vaccination and SARS-CoV-2 variants. Turning to the study itself: Among those in the COV1001 Ad26.COV2.S trial arm was the donor. Dosing was one shot or two shots 56 days apart. Overall study findings and caveats: People who got the vaccine had more spike-specific TCR breadth than people who got placebo.

The CDR3 is 16 amino acids. From germline, CDR1 is LGHNT and CDR2 FRNRAP. V gave up 5 bases and J gave up 1 base, with 17 bases separating them. This clone has a single count. No antigen is known for it. Stated treatment: 19 received Ad26.COV2.S at low or high dose, single or two shots; about 5 received placebo; per-sample allocation not given. Day 63 following the first vaccine or placebo injection was when the samples were taken. An adult aged 18-55 years in Boston served as the donor. Clones were sequenced by immunoSEQ multiplex PCR, and TCRdb holds only the in-frame ones, with some missing. The profile shows approximately 450,000 clones, about nine tenths of them singletons.

The origin of this receptor is a person between 18 and 65 years old who received the Ad26.COV2.S COVID-19 vaccine or a placebo. The specimen comprised peripheral blood, sampled in a trial of Ad26.COV2.S vaccine versus placebo. The rearrangement uses TRBV12-5 and TRBJ2-5; D possibly corresponds to TRBD2 (5 bases). CDR3 region: CASGPGVDGGQETQYF. The CDR3 bases are TGTGCTAGTGGTCCCGGAGTCGACGGAGGCCAAGAGACCCAGTACTTC.